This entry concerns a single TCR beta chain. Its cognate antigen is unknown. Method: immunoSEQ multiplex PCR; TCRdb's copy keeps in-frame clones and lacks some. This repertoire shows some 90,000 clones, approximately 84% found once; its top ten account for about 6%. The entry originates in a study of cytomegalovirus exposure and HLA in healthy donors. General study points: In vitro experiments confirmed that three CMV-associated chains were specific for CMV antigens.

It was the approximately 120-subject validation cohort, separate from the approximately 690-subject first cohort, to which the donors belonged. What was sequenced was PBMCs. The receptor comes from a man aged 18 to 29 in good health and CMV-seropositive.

The CDR3 DNA is TGTGCCAGCAGTTACGGAAGGGGCCCCGGGACCCAGTACTTC. It encodes CASSYGRGPGTQYF. The V gene is TRBV6-5, the J gene TRBJ2-5; D perhaps matches TRBD1 (5 bases). V shed 2 bases and J shed 7 bases, with 14 bases lying between them. The V gene's germline CDR1 is MNHEY and CDR2 SVGAGI. The CDR3 has 14 residues.